The TCR beta chain under discussion was sequenced for a study of blood T cell repertoires in COVID-19. This clone came up once. The protocol was immunoSEQ multiplex PCR, while the TCRdb copy is restricted to in-frame clones and leaves out a portion. Among 200,000 to 250,000 clones listed, around 89% were seen once. Sequences were obtained from PBMCs or T cells enriched from blood (not recorded which). This receptor was obtained from a man aged 30-40 years who had been exposed to COVID-19.

Here the CDR3 reads CASSPTHDPGYEQYF. The CDR3 nucleotides are TGTGCCAGCAGCCCCACGCACGACCCAGGGTACGAGCAGTACTTC. The chain employs TRBV7-2 and TRBJ2-7; TRBD1 is a possible D gene (5 bases). The CDR3 sequence is 15 residues long. Per germline, CDR1 SGHTA and CDR2 FQGNSA. The ends were cut back, 5 bases at V and 4 bases at J, with 18 bases in the middle.